Listed here are 20 T cell receptor beta chains from one sample, sequenced in a study of cytomegalovirus exposure and HLA in healthy donors. PCR used 60 Vbeta primers and 13 Jbeta primers. The assay was immunoSEQ multiplex PCR, and TCRdb's table has in-frame clones only and misses some. The repertoire holds 200,000 or so clones, with 82% as singletons. Source material: PBMCs. The receptors originated from a woman aged 40-49 years in good health and CMV-seronegative.

J is TRBJ2-4 and V is TRBV6-1; possible D gene TRBD1, 6 bases. The CDR3 contains 16 residues. Germline V CDR1 and CDR2: MNHNS, SASEGT. V lost 1 base and J 5 bases, leaving 15 bases between the germline ends. The CDR3 bases are TGTGCCAGCAGTGAAGGATTCTGGCAGGGGCAAAACATTCAGTACTTC. Translation: CASSEGFWQGQNIQYF.

The chain couples TRBV6-1 to TRBJ1-1, with D possibly matching TRBD1 (6 bases). CDR3 length: 14 residues. Trimming pared 2 bases from V and 5 bases from J, leaving 12 bases between. The germline CDR1 and CDR2 sequences are MNHNS and SASEGT. The CDR3 protein is CASSERGARTEAFF. DNA of the CDR3: TGTGCCAGCAGTGAACGGGGGGCCCGGACTGAAGCTTTCTTT.

The rearrangement joins TRBV6-5 to TRBJ2-4, with D perhaps matching TRBD1 (6 bases). V was shortened by 6 bases and J by 10 bases, with 22 bases between the two germline ends. The CDR3 has 15 residues. The germline CDR1 and CDR2 sequences are MNHEY and SVGAGI. The CDR3 DNA is TGTGCCAGCAGACCACTTACCTCCCAGGGGACGATTCAGTACTTC. Its translation: CASRPLTSQGTIQYF.

V gene TRBV7-2 combines with J gene TRBJ2-1; D gene ambiguous. This CDR3 region has 14 residues. V gave up 5 bases and J gave up 0 bases, with 8 bases separating them. Germline CDR1 and CDR2: SGHTA and FQGNSA. CDR3 DNA sequence: TGTGCCAGCAGCGTACTTAGCTCCTACAATGAGCAGTTCTTC. Its translation is CASSVLSSYNEQFF.

The chain is built from TRBV7-2 and TRBJ1-5; tentative D call: TRBD1 (5 bases). The germline gives CDR1 SGHTA, CDR2 FQGNSA. This CDR3 region has 16 residues. The V and J ends lost 5 bases and 0 bases respectively, with 14 bases between them. For the CDR3, the DNA is TGTGCCAGCAGCCCCTGGACAACATATAGCAATCAGCCCCAGCATTTT. Encoded protein: CASSPWTTYSNQPQHF.

The V and J genes are TRBV28 and TRBJ2-7; D is possibly TRBD2 (6 bases). Trimming removed 3 bases from V and 2 bases from J, with 11 bases in between. The CDR3 is made up of 14 amino acids. Germline assignment: CDR1 MDHEN and CDR2 SYDVKM. The CDR3 region is CASSFPGDPYEQYF. The CDR3 DNA reads as TGTGCCAGCAGTTTTCCGGGGGACCCCTACGAGCAGTACTTC.

This chain uses TRBV7-3 with TRBJ2-6; D perhaps matches TRBD1 (8 bases). The CDR3 covers 21 residues. Trimming took off 1 base at V and 0 bases at J, with 22 bases between the two ends. Per the germline V gene, CDR1 is SGHTA and CDR2 is FQGTGA. The CDR3 DNA follows: TGTGCCAGCAGCTTAAAGGGGGGGACAGGTTCCTTCTCCTCTGGGGCCAACGTCCTGACTTTC. Encoded protein: CASSLKGGTGSFSSGANVLTF. The full variable domain, completed using reference TRBV7-3 and TRBJ2-6, is GAGVSQTPSNKVTEKGKYVELRCDPISGHTALYWYRQSLGQGPEFLIYFQGTGAADDSGLPNDRFFAVRPEGSVSTLKIQRTERGDSAVYLCASSLKGGTGSFSSGANVLTFGAGSRLTVL.

The chain carries TRBV7-8 and TRBJ1-1; maybe TRBD1 (5 bases). CDR3 size: 14 residues. V was clipped by 1 base and J by 4 bases, with 10 bases between them. Germline loops: CDR1 SGHVS, CDR2 FQNEAQ. This chain's CDR3 is CASSLVRQSTEAFF. CDR3 coding DNA: TGTGCCAGCAGCTTAGTACGACAGAGCACTGAAGCTTTCTTT.

DNA for the CDR3: TGTGCCAGCAGTCAGGGGACTAGTCACTACAATGAGCAGTTCTTC. This sequence encodes CASSQGTSHYNEQFF. The chain combines TRBV19 with TRBJ2-1; 8 bases are a match to TRBD2. In germline, CDR1 is LNHDA, CDR2 SQIVND (reference sequence). The trim removed 9 bases at V and 3 bases at J, leaving 10 bases unmatched. The CDR3 totals 15 residues.

The V and J genes are TRBV18 and TRBJ2-7; 8 nucleotides line up with TRBD2. V gave up 0 bases and J gave up 3 bases; unmatched junction bases: 4. CDR3 length: 15 residues. Germline V gives CDR1 KGHSH, CDR2 LQKENI. CDR3: CASSPPAREGYEQYF. The CDR3 coding sequence is TGTGCCAGCTCACCACCGGCTCGGGAGGGCTACGAGCAGTACTTC.

This rearrangement joins TRBV7-3 to TRBJ1-1; TRBD1 matches at 10 bases. This CDR3 region has 15 residues. Per the germline V gene, CDR1 is SGHTA and CDR2 is FQGTGA. V lost 2 bases to trimming and J lost 0 bases; unmatched junction nucleotides: 0. The CDR3 is CASSLGTGVNTEAFF. Written as DNA, the CDR3 is TGTGCCAGCAGCTTAGGGACAGGGGTGAACACTGAAGCTTTCTTT.

The chain employs TRBV7-3 and TRBJ2-1; 14 bases agree with TRBD2. J was trimmed by 7 bases and V by 6 bases; bases with no gene match: 17. This CDR3 is built from 19 residues. Germline assignment: CDR1 SGHTA and CDR2 FQGTGA. CDR3 protein: CASRHYEGGLAGEENEQFF. CDR3 nucleotides: TGTGCCAGCAGACATTATGAAGGGGGACTAGCGGGAGAGGAGAATGAGCAGTTCTTC.

This clone was counted a single time. This chain joins TRBV7-9 and TRBJ1-3, with D uncertain. Trimming left V 0 bases short and J 6 bases short, with 6 bases between. Germline V gene sequence: CDR1 SEHNR, CDR2 FQNEAQ (reference sequence). The CDR3 has 13 amino acids. The CDR3 region has the DNA TGTGCCAGCAGCTTAGCGTCAGTAAACACCATATATTTT. As protein: CASSLASVNTIYF.

This sequence joins TRBV18 and TRBJ2-5; 7 bases map to TRBD1. Per the germline V gene, CDR1 is KGHSH and CDR2 is LQKENI. This CDR3 has 16 amino acids. Germline trimming cut 5 bases from V and 4 bases from J; bases unmatched to any gene: 13. The CDR3 nucleotides read TGTGCCAGCTCATCCAATCGTGAGACAGGGTTAGAGACCCAGTACTTC. Protein product: CASSSNRETGLETQYF.

CDR3 sequence (DNA): TGTGCCTGGAAGTTCGACAGCTCTGGGGCCAACGTCCTGACTTTC. It yields the protein CAWKFDSSGANVLTF. This chain connects TRBV30 to TRBJ2-6; TRBD1 is a possible D gene (5 bases). Trimming cost V 4 bases and J 0 bases, with 10 bases left between them. This CDR3 is 15 amino acids long. Germline V gene lookup returns CDR1 GTSNPN and CDR2 SVGIG (reference sequence).

With regard to this clone: At the DNA level, this CDR3 is encoded by other sequences in the same sample as well. The chain carries TRBV28 and TRBJ2-7; a weak D match, TRBD2 (5 bases). The length of the CDR3 is 11 residues. Germline assignment: CDR1 MDHEN and CDR2 SYDVKM. V was pared by 7 bases and J by 4 bases, with 8 bases between. CDR3 DNA sequence: TGTGCCAGCACTGGACTTTACGAGCAGTACTTC. This encodes CASTGLYEQYF.

The gene calls are TRBV5-1 and TRBJ2-6; possibly TRBD2 for D (5 bases). Trimming stripped 1 base from V and 2 bases from J, with 13 bases between. The CDR3 spans 17 residues. Germline V CDR1 and CDR2: SGHRS, YFSETQ. In DNA form, the CDR3 reads TGCGCCAGCAGCTTGATAGGAGGAGGTGCTGGGGCCAACGTCCTGACTTTC. Protein sequence: CASSLIGGGAGANVLTF.

This clone has only a few counts. The CDR3 DNA is TGTGCCAGCAGTCAATCGACTAGCGGGAGTGGTACGCAGTATTTT. Amino acid sequence: CASSQSTSGSGTQYF. This sequence joins TRBV6-5 and TRBJ2-3; 12 nucleotides line up with TRBD2. The CDR3 has 15 amino acids. The V and J ends lost 5 bases and 8 bases, in that order; junction bases with no gene match: 8. Germline V lookup: CDR1 MNHEY, CDR2 SVGAGI.

This rearrangement joins TRBV10-3 to TRBJ2-1; D ambiguous. Germline values: CDR1 ENHRY, CDR2 SYGVKD. V dropped 6 bases and J dropped 5 bases, with 11 bases sitting between them. The CDR3 covers 13 residues. CDR3 amino acids: CAISAHADNEQFF. The CDR3 DNA follows: TGTGCCATCAGCGCGCATGCGGACAATGAGCAGTTCTTC.

V usage is TRBV10-3 and J usage is TRBJ1-3, with D possibly being TRBD1 (6 bases). V dropped 5 bases and J dropped 2 bases, with 10 bases sitting between them. The germline V gene encodes CDR1 ENHRY and CDR2 SYGVKD. The CDR3 covers 14 residues. Here the CDR3 DNA reads TGTGCCATCAGTTCACAGGGTCCTGGAAACACCATATATTTT. Its protein is CAISSQGPGNTIYF.